Following are 6 T cell receptor beta chains from one sample sequenced in a study of control samples from healthy donors and cancer patients. The assay was immunoSEQ multiplex PCR, and TCRdb's table has in-frame clones only and misses some. This table holds 200,000 to 250,000 clones, roughly 94% found once. Material: blood. The receptors shown here come from a man between 50 and 59 years old in good health.

CDR3 nucleotides: TGTGCCACCCAGAAGTATCTTCAGGGAACGAGTACGGGGGACGGCTACACCTTC. Encoded protein: CATQKYLQGTSTGDGYTF. This sequence joins TRBV19 and TRBJ1-2; D perhaps matches TRBD1 (5 bases). The V gene's germline CDR1 is LNHDA and CDR2 SQIVND (reference sequence). With 10 bases removed from V and 8 bases from J, the gap between germline ends came to 35 bases. The CDR3 is 18 amino acids.

The chain couples TRBV28 to TRBJ1-5; the D is unclear. Trimming shortened V by 6 bases and J by 2 bases, and 8 bases separated the two germline ends. The CDR3 loop spans 13 amino acids. Germline-derived CDR1 and CDR2 are MDHEN and SYDVKM. In DNA form, the CDR3 reads TGTGCCAGCAGCGTCCGCGGCAATCAGCCCCAGCATTTT. It translates to CASSVRGNQPQHF.

V gene TRBV15 combines with J gene TRBJ1-1; TRBD1 might be the D (5 bases). The V gene lost 0 bases and the J gene lost 4 bases, with 9 bases spanning the gap. In germline, CDR1 is LNHNV, CDR2 YYDKDF (reference sequence). CDR3 length: 14 residues. CDR3 amino acids: CATSREGVATEAFF. In nucleotides, the CDR3 is TGTGCCACCAGCAGAGAAGGGGTGGCCACTGAAGCTTTCTTT.

The chain links TRBV24-1 to TRBJ2-3, with D perhaps TRBD2 (5 bases). Germline V lookup: CDR1 KGHDR, CDR2 SFDVKD. V was shortened by 5 bases and J by 4 bases, with 18 bases between the two germline ends. The CDR3 loop spans 16 amino acids. The CDR3 spells CATSAFREYGADTQYF. Here the CDR3 DNA reads TGTGCCACCAGTGCCTTCCGGGAATACGGCGCAGATACGCAGTATTTT.

The chain employs TRBV6-2 or TRBV6-3 and TRBJ1-1; TRBD1 agrees at 8 bases. Germline lookup yields CDR1 MNHEY and CDR2 SVGEGT. V shed 5 bases, J shed 8 bases, and the junction held 7 bases outside the gene matches. This CDR3 is 13 amino acids long. CDR3 DNA sequence: TGTGCCAGCAGTCCACAGGGGGTAGGGGAAGCTTTCTTT. Its translation: CASSPQGVGEAFF.

In this sample, this clone turned up once. This sequence joins TRBV9 and TRBJ2-3; possibly TRBD2 for D (7 bases). Deletions cut 0 bases from V and 4 bases from J, with 12 bases between. The germline gives CDR1 SGDLS, CDR2 YYNGEE. This CDR3 spans 15 amino acids. The CDR3 sequence is CASSVVGGPADTQYF. CDR3 nucleotides: TGTGCCAGCAGCGTAGTGGGGGGGCCGGCAGATACGCAGTATTTT.